Presented here are 20 T cell receptor beta chains from one specimen sequenced in a study of T cells in Graves' hyperthyroidism and ophthalmopathy. RNA transcripts yielded amplified TCR beta CDR3 regions. With the HTBI primer set, the TCR CDR3 went through a first round of RT-PCR. TCRdb redid the calling of the multiplex PCR reads with MiXCR, one entry per CDR3 protein. The table records 340,000 or so distinct CDR3 sequences, 21% of them present only once. Sequencing was done on a sample of blood. Receptors were obtained from a woman aged 45-65 years with Graves' hyperthyroidism.

This clonotype was seen many times. The chain links TRBV7-9 to TRBJ2-1; the match to TRBD2 covers 7 bases. The length of the CDR3 is 17 residues. Trimming took 10 bases from V and 0 from J; bases not matched to a gene: 15. The V gene's germline CDR1 is SEHNR and CDR2 FQNEAQ (reference sequence). CDR3 loop: CAISRHSWEGSYNEQFF. The CDR3 DNA follows: TGTGCCATCTCGAGGCACTCGTGGGAGGGCTCCTACAATGAGCAGTTCTTC. Based on the CDR3 plus reference TRBV7-9 and TRBJ2-1, the full variable domain is DTGVSQNPRHKITKRGQNVTFRCDPISEHNRLYWYRQTLGQGPEFLTYFQNEAQLEKSRLLSDRFSAERPKGSFSTLEIQRTEQGDSAMYLCAISRHSWEGSYNEQFFGPGTRLTVL.

This clonotype showed up just a few times. The chain employs TRBV7-8 and TRBJ2-3; D ambiguous. Trimming removed 6 bases at V and 0 bases at J, with 10 bases between. Germline CDR1 is SGHVS and CDR2 is FQNEAQ. The CDR3 sequence is 14 residues long. This chain's CDR3 is CASRKAPSTDTQYF. The CDR3 DNA reads as TGTGCCAGCAGGAAGGCCCCTAGCACAGATACGCAGTATTTT.

This clonotype was seen a few times. The CDR3 DNA follows: TGTGCCACCGGGGAGACCCAGTACTTC. It codes for CATGETQYF. This sequence joins TRBV6-1 and TRBJ2-5, with D uncertain. CDR3 length: 9 amino acids. Germline V gene sequence: CDR1 MNHNS, CDR2 SASEGT. Trimming removed 10 bases from V and 5 bases from J, with 5 bases in between.

CDR3 region: CASSLRTGENTGELFF. The DNA for the CDR3 is TGTGCCAGCAGCTTAAGGACAGGGGAAAACACCGGGGAGCTGTTTTTT. The genes are TRBV13 and TRBJ2-2; 9 positions match TRBD1. In germline, CDR1 is PRHDT, CDR2 FYEKMQ (reference sequence). V gave up 2 bases and J gave up 2 bases; unmatched junction bases: 3. The CDR3 has 16 residues.

This clonotype appeared many times. V usage is TRBV2 and J usage is TRBJ1-1, with D hard to call. The V and J ends lost 8 bases and 0 bases respectively, with 4 bases between them. The CDR3 is 11 residues long. Germline-derived CDR1 and CDR2 are SNHLY and FYNNEI. CDR3 sequence reads: CASGVNTEAFF. The CDR3 bases are TGTGCCAGCGGTGTGAACACTGAAGCTTTCTTT.

This clonotype was detected only a few times. J is TRBJ1-1 and V is TRBV25-1; TRBD1 matches 7 bases. The CDR3 consists of 15 residues. Germline lookup yields CDR1 MGHDK and CDR2 SYGVNS. V lost 4 bases and J lost 1; bases outside the gene matches: 6. CDR3 protein: CASSARDSPNTEAFF. The CDR3 region has the DNA TGTGCCAGCAGTGCCCGGGACAGTCCGAACACTGAAGCTTTCTTT.

This clonotype was observed a handful of times. The chain carries TRBV10-3 and TRBJ2-4, with 11 nucleotides matching TRBD2. V was clipped by 2 bases and J by 2 bases; unmatched bases: 5. The CDR3 consists of 17 residues. Germline V gene sequence: CDR1 ENHRY, CDR2 SYGVKD. In DNA form, the CDR3 reads TGTGCCATCAGTGAGGGTAGCGGGAGGGCCTCCAAAAACATTCAGTACTTC. This translates into CAISEGSGRASKNIQYF.

This clonotype has at least ten counts. The rearrangement joins TRBV2 to TRBJ2-2; D uncertain. This CDR3 has 11 residues. Germline CDR1 is SNHLY and CDR2 is FYNNEI. Trimming stripped 6 bases from V and 8 bases from J, with 7 bases between. The CDR3 DNA is TGTGCCAGCAGGGGGAATGGGGAGCTGTTTTTT. Translated, it gives CASRGNGELFF.

This clonotype was found a few times. The V and J genes are TRBV5-1 and TRBJ1-2, with 7 bases lining up with TRBD1. J gave up 4 bases and V 2 bases, and 8 bases lay outside the gene matches. The CDR3 extends over 15 amino acids. Germline CDR1 reads SGHRS; CDR2 reads YFSETQ. The CDR3 spells CASSLDRAFSYGYTF. CDR3 in DNA: TGCGCCAGCAGCTTAGACAGGGCTTTCTCCTATGGCTACACCTTC.

The table lists this clonotype with many counts. This chain connects TRBV30 to TRBJ2-7; D gene ambiguous. This CDR3 spans 13 amino acids. V lost 3 bases, J lost 3 bases, and 12 bases lay in between. Per germline, CDR1 GTSNPN and CDR2 SVGIG (reference sequence). The CDR3 region has the DNA TGTGCCTGGAGCGCGGACGGATACTACGAGCAGTACTTC. It encodes CAWSADGYYEQYF.

As to this clonotype: A much larger clone differs by one base, so this may be a read error. The chain uses TRBV20-1 and TRBJ2-7; D unclear. V was clipped by 4 bases and J by 3 bases, with 7 bases between them. Germline CDR1 DFQATT, CDR2 SNEGSKA (reference sequence). The CDR3 spans 11 residues. The CDR3 region is CSAKQIYEQYF. CDR3 in DNA: TGCAGTGCTAAACAGATCTACGAGCAGTACTTC.

This clonotype was recorded many times. The V call is TRBV27, the J call TRBJ1-3; D gene uncertain. CDR3 length equals 16 residues. Germline values: CDR1 MNHEY, CDR2 SMNVEV (reference sequence). V was cut by 6 bases and J by 4 bases, with 19 bases left in between. CDR3 DNA: TGTGCCAGCAGCTCCTATGACACAGTCTTCGGAAACACCATATATTTT. This encodes CASSSYDTVFGNTIYF.

This clonotype has ten or more counts. Here the CDR3 reads CASSRQENNEQFF. The CDR3 DNA reads TGTGCCAGCAGCCGACAGGAAAACAATGAGCAGTTCTTC. The chain couples TRBV5-8 to TRBJ2-1; D is possibly TRBD1 (6 bases). Germline V CDR1 and CDR2: SGHTS, YDEGEE. The CDR3 is 13 amino acids. The V end was cut by 4 bases, the J end by 5 bases, with 10 bases between.

This clonotype was detected ten times or more. The chain carries TRBV3-1 and TRBJ2-1, with a possible D match to TRBD2 (5 bases). This CDR3 has 16 residues. The germline CDR1 and CDR2 sequences are LGHDT and YNNKEL (reference sequence). Trimming took off 0 bases at V and 4 bases at J, with 13 bases between the two ends. This CDR3 reads CASSQDAAGGYNEQFF. Here the CDR3 DNA reads TGTGCCAGCAGCCAAGATGCTGCGGGTGGATACAATGAGCAGTTCTTC.

For the CDR3, the DNA is TGTGCCAGCACCCCAGCGTGGGGAGAGACCCAGTACTTC. Protein sequence: CASTPAWGETQYF. The chain has TRBV14 and TRBJ2-5; D not certain. The CDR3 has 13 residues. From germline, CDR1 is SGHDN and CDR2 FVKESK. V lost 7 bases, J lost 4 bases, and 13 bases lay in between.

The CDR3: CASSLVPSNLAGGTTDTQYF. The DNA of the CDR3 is TGCGCCAGCAGCTTGGTCCCCTCGAACCTAGCGGGGGGAACCACAGATACGCAGTATTTT. V is TRBV5-1 and J is TRBJ2-3; TRBD2 aligns across 11 bases. The germline V gene has CDR1 SGHRS and CDR2 YFSETQ. Losses at the gene ends were 0 bases for V and 2 bases for J; bases not matched to a gene: 14. The CDR3 has 20 amino acids.

The chain combines TRBV11-2 with TRBJ2-3, with TRBD2 identical over 8 bases. In germline, CDR1 is SGHAT, CDR2 FQNNGV. This CDR3 contains 13 residues. With 4 bases clipped from V and 5 bases from J, the junction kept 2 bases outside the gene matches. The CDR3 here is CASSSLAGDTQYF. The DNA of the CDR3 is TGTGCCAGCAGCTCGCTAGCGGGAGATACGCAGTATTTT. Based on the CDR3 plus reference TRBV11-2 and TRBJ2-3, the full variable domain is EAGVAQSPRYKIIEKRQSVAFWCNPISGHATLYWYQQILGQGPKLLIQFQNNGVVDDSQLPKDRFSAERLKGVDSTLKIQPAKLEDSAVYLCASSSLAGDTQYFGPGTRLTVL.

This clonotype appeared a few times. This chain joins TRBV12-3 or TRBV12-4 and TRBJ1-1, with 7 bases matching TRBD1. There are 13 residues in the CDR3. With 6 bases clipped from V and 1 base from J, the junction kept 2 bases outside the gene matches. CDR3 DNA sequence: TGTGCCAGCAGGACAGGGACGAACACTGAAGCTTTCTTT. Translation gives CASRTGTNTEAFF.

This clonotype was seen a handful of times. A much bigger clone sits one base away, suggesting this may be a read error. V and J are TRBV12-3 or TRBV12-4 and TRBJ2-2, with 10 bases fitting TRBD1. CDR3 length: 16 residues. CDR3 sequence (DNA): TGTGCCAGCAGTTTCTCGACAGGGGGCATCTCCGGGGAGCTGCTTTTT. It is translated as CASSFSTGGISGELLF.

This clonotype was observed many times. The chain is built from TRBV20-1 and TRBJ2-5; a possible D gene is TRBD2 (6 bases). The germline V gene encodes CDR1 DFQATT and CDR2 SNEGSKA (reference sequence). The length of the CDR3 is 13 residues. V was shortened by 3 bases and J by 2 bases, with 10 bases between the two germline ends. This CDR3 reads CSARKAGQETQYF. The DNA of the CDR3 is TGCAGTGCTAGGAAGGCGGGGCAAGAGACCCAGTACTTC.